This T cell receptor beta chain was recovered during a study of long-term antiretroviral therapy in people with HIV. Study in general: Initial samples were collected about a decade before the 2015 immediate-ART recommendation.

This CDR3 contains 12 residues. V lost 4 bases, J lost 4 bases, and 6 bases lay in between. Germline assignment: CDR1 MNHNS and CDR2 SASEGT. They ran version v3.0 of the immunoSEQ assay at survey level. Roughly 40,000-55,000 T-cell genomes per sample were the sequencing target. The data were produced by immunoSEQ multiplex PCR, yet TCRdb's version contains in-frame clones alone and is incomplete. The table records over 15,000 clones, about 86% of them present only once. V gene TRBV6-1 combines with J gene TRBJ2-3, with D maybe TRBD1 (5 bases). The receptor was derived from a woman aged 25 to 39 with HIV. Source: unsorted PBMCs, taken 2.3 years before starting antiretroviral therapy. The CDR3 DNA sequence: TGTGCCAGCAGTGCACAGGCAGATACGCAGTATTTT. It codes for CASSAQADTQYF.